This entry describes one T cell receptor (beta chain). CDR3 length equals 16 residues. V was pared by 2 bases and J by 11 bases, with 24 bases between. These data are taken from a study of T cell changes during pregnancy in multiple sclerosis. TCRdb's table, derived via immunoSEQ multiplex PCR, lists solely in-frame clones and lacks some. The data contain roughly 32,000 clones, about 88% of them singletons. This receptor was taken from a female donor in good health, enrolled as a control in a pregnancy study. The sequences come from CD4+ T cells from peripheral blood mononuclear cells, collected in the second trimester of pregnancy. This chain uses TRBV23-1 with TRBJ1-1; D is unclear. TRBV23-1 is an ORF, with its function uncertain. The CDR3 reads CASSQILLTREVSAFF. In DNA form, the CDR3 reads TGCGCCAGCAGTCAAATTCTCCTGACACGGGAGGTCTCGGCTTTCTTT.